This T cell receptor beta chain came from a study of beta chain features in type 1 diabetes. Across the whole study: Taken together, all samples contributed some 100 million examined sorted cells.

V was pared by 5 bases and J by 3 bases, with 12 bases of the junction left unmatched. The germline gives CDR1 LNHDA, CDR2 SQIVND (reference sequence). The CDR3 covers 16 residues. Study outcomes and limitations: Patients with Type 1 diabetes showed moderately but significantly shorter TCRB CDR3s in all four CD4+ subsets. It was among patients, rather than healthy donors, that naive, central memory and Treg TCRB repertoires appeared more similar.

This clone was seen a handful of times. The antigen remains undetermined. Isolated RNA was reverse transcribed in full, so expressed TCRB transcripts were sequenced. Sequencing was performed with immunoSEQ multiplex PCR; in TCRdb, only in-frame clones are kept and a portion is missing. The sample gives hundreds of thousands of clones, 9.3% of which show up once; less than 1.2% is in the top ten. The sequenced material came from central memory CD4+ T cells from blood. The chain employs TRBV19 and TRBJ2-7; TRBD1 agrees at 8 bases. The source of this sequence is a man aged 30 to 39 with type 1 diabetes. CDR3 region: CASSLSTGTGVYEQYF. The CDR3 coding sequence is TGTGCCAGTAGTCTTTCAACTGGGACAGGAGTCTACGAGCAGTACTTC.